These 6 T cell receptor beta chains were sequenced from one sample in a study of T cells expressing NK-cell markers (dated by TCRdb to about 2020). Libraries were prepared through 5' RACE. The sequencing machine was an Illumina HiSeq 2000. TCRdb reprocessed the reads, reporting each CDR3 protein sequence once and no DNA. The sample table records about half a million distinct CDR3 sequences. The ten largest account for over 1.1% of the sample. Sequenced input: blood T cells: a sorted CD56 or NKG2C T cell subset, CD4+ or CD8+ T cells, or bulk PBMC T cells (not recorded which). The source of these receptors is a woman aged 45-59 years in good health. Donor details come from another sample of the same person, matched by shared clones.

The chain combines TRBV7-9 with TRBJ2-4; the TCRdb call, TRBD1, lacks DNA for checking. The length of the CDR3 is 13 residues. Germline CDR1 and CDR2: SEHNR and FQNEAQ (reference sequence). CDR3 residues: CASSPMGGGIQYF. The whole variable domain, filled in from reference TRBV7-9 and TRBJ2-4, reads DTGVSQNPRHKITKRGQNVTFRCDPISEHNRLYWYRQTLGQGPEFLTYFQNEAQLEKSRLLSDRFSAERPKGSFSTLEIQRTEQGDSAMYLCASSPMGGGIQYFGAGTRLSVL.

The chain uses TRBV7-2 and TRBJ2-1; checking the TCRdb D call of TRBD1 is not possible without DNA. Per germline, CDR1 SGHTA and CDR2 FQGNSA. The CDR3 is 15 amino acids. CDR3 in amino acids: CASSRDRAVANEQFF.

CDR3 protein: CASSSPVTGGGETQYF. The chain couples TRBV5-1 to TRBJ2-5; there is no DNA to check the TCRdb D call of TRBD1. This CDR3 is built from 16 residues. CDR1 is SGHRS, CDR2 YFSETQ, per germline. Full variable domain (outside the CDR3, taken from reference TRBV5-1 and TRBJ2-5): KAGVTQTPRYLIKTRGQQVTLSCSPISGHRSVSWYQQTPGQGLQFLFEYFSETQRNKGNFPGRFSGRQFSNSRSEMNVSTLELGDSALYLCASSSPVTGGGETQYFGPGTRLLVL.

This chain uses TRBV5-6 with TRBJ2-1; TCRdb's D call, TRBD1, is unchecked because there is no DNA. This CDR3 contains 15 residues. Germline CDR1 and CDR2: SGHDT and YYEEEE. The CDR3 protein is CASCFGTGTYNEQFF.

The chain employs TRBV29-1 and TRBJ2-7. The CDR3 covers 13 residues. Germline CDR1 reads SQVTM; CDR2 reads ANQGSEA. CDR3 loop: CSVEDKAAYEQYF.

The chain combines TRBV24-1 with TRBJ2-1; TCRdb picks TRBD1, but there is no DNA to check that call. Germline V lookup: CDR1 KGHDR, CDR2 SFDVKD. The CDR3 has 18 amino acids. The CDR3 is CATSDLVPGRGSYNEQFF.